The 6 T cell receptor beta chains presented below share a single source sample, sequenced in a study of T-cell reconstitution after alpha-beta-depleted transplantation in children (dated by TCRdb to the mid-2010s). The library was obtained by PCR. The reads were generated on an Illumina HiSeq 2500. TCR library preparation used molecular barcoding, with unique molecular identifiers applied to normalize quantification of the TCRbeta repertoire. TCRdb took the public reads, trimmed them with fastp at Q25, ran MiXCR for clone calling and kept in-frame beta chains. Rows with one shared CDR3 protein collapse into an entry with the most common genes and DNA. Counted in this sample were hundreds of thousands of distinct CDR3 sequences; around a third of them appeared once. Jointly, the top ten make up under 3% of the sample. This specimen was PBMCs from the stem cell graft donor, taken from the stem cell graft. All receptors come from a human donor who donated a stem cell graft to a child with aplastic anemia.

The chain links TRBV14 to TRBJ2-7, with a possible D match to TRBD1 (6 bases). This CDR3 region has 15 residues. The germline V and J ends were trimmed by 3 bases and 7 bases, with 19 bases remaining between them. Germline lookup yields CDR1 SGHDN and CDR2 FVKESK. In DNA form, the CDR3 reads TGTGCCAGCAGCCAGGTCGGAGTGGGGGCCGGAGAGCAGTACTTC. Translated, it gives CASSQVGVGAGEQYF.

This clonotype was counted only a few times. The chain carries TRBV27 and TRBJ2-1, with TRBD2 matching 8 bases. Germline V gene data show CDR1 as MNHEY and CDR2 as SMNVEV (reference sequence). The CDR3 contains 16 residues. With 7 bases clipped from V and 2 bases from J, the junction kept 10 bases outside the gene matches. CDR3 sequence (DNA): TGTGCCAGCACCCCGGTCCGACTAGCGACCTACAATGAGCAGTTCTTC. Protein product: CASTPVRLATYNEQFF.

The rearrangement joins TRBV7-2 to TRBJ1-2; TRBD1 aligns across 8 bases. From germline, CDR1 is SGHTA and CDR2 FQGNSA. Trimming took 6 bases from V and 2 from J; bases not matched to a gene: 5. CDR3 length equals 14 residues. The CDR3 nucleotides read TGTGCCAGCAGTGCGCGACAGGGGAACTATGGCTACACCTTC. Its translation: CASSARQGNYGYTF.

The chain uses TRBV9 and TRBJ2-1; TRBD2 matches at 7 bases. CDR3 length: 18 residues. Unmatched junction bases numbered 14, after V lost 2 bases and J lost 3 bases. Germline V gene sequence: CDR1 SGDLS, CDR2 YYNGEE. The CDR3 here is CASSVPRGGSSDYNEQFF. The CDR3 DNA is TGTGCCAGCAGCGTTCCACGTGGCGGGAGCTCGGACTACAATGAGCAGTTCTTC.

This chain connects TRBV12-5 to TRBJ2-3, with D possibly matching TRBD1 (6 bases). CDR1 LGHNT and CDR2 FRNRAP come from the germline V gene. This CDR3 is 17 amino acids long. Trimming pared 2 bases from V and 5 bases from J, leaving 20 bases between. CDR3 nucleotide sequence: TGTGCTAGTGGTTTGCAAGCGACAGGTATATCGGTAGATACGCAGTATTTT. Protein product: CASGLQATGISVDTQYF.

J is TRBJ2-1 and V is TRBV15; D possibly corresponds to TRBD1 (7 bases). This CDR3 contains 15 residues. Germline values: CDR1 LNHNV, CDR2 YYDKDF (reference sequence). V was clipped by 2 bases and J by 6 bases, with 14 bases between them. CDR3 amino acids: CATSRTHRGGNEQFF. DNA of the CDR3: TGTGCCACCAGCAGAACCCACAGGGGAGGCAATGAGCAGTTCTTC. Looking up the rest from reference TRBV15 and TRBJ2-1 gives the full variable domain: DAMVIQNPRYQVTQFGKPVTLSCSQTLNHNVMYWYQQKSSQAPKLLFHYYDKDFNNEADTPDNFQSRRPNTSFCFLDIRSPGLGDTAMYLCATSRTHRGGNEQFFGPGTRLTVL.